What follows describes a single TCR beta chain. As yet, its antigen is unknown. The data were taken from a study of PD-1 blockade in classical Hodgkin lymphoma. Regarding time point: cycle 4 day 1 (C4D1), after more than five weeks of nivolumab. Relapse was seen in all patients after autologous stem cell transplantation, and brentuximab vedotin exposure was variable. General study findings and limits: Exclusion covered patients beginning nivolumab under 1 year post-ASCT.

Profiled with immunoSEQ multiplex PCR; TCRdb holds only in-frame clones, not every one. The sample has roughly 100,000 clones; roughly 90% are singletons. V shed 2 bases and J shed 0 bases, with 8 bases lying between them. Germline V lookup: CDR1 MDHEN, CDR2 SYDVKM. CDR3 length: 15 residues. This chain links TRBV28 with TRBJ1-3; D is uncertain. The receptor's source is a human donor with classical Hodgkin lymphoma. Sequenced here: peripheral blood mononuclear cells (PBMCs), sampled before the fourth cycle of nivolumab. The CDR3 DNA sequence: TGTGCCAGCAGTTTACCCGCAGTCTCTGGAAACACCATATATTTT. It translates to CASSLPAVSGNTIYF.